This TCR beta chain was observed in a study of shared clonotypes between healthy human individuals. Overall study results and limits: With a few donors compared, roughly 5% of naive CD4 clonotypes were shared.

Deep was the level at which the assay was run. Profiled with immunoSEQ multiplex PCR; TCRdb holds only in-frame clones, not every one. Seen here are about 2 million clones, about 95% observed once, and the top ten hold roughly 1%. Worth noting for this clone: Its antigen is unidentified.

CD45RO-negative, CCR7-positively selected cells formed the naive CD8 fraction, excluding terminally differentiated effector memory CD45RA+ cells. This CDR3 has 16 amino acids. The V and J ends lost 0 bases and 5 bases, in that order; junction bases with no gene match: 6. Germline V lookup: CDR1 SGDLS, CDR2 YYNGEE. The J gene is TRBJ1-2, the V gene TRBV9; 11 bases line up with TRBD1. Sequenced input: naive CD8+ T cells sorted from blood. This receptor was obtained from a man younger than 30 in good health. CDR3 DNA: TGTGCCAGCAGCGTAGACCGGACAGGGGGCTGGTATGGCTACACCTTC. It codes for CASSVDRTGGWYGYTF. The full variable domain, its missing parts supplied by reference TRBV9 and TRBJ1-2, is DSGVTQTPKHLITATGQRVTLRCSPRSGDLSVYWYQQSLDQGLQFLIQYYNGEERAKGNILERFSAQQFPDLHSELNLSSLELGDSALYFCASSVDRTGGWYGYTFGSGTRLTVV.